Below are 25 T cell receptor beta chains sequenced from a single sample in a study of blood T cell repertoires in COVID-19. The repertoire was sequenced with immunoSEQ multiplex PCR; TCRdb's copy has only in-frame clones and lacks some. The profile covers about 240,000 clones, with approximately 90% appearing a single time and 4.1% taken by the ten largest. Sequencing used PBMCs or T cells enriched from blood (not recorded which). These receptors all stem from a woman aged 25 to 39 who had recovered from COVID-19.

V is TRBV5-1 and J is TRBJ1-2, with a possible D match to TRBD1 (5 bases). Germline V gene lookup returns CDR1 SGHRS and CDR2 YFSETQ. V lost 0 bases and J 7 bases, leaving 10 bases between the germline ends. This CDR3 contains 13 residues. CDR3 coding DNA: TGCGCCAGCAGCTTGGTGGCAGGGCTTGGCTACACCTTC. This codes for CASSLVAGLGYTF.

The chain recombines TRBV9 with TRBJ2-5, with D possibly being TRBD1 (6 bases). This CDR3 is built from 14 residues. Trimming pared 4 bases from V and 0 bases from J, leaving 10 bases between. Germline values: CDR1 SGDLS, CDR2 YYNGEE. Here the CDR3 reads CASSTGINQETQYF. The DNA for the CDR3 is TGTGCCAGCAGCACAGGGATTAACCAAGAGACCCAGTACTTC.

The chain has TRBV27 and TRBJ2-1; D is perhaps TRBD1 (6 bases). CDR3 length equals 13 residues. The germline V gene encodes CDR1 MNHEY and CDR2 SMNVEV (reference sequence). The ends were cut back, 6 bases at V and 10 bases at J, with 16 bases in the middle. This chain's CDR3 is CASSRTGLGEQFF. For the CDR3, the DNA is TGTGCCAGCAGCCGCACAGGGCTAGGGGAGCAGTTCTTC.

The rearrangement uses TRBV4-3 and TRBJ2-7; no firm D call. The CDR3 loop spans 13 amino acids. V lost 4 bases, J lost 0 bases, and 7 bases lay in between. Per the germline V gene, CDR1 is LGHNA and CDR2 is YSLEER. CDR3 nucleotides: TGCGCCAGCAGCCCCCGGGTCTCCTACGAGCAGTACTTC. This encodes CASSPRVSYEQYF.

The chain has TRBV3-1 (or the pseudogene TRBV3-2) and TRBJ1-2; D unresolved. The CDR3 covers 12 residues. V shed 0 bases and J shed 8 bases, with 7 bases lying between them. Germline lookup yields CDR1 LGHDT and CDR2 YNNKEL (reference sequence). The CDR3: CASSQDRLGYTF. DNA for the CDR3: TGTGCCAGCAGCCAAGATCGTTTGGGCTACACCTTC.

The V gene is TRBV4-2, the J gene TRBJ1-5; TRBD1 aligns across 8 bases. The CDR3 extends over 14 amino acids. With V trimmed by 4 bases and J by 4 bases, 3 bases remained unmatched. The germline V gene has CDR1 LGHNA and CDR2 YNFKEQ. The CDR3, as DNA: TGTGCCAGCAGCCTGGACAGGGCGAATCAGCCCCAGCATTTT. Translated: CASSLDRANQPQHF.

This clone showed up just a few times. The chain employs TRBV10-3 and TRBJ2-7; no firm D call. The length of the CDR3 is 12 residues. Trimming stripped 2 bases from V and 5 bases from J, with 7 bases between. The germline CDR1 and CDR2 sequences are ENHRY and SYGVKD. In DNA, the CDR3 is TGTGCCATCAGTGAGATATCGGACGAGCAGTACTTC. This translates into CAISEISDEQYF.

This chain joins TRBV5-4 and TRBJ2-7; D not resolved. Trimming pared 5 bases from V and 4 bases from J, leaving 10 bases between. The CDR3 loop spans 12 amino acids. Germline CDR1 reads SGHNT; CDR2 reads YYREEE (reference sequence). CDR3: CASSLTNYEQYF. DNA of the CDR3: TGTGCCAGCAGTCTTACTAATTACGAGCAGTACTTC.

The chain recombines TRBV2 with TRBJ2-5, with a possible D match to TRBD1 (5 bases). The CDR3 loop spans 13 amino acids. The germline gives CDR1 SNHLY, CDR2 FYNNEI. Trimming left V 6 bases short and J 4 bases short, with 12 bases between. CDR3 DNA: TGTGCCAGCAGCAGGGTCCCGGCAGAGACCCAGTACTTC. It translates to CASSRVPAETQYF.

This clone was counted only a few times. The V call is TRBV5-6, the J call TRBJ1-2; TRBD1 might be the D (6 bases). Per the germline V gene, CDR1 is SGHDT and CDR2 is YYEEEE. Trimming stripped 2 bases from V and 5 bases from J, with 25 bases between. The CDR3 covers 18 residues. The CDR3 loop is CASSFAPKTGQMEYGYTF. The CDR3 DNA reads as TGTGCCAGCAGCTTTGCGCCTAAGACAGGTCAAATGGAGTATGGCTACACCTTC.

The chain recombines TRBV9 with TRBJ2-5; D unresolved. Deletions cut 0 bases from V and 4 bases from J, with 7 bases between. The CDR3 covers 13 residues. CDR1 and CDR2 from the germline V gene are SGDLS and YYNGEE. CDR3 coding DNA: TGTGCCAGCAGCGTAGACTCGAGAGAGACCCAGTACTTC. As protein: CASSVDSRETQYF. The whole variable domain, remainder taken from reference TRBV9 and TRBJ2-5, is DSGVTQTPKHLITATGQRVTLRCSPRSGDLSVYWYQQSLDQGLQFLIQYYNGEERAKGNILERFSAQQFPDLHSELNLSSLELGDSALYFCASSVDSRETQYFGPGTRLLVL.

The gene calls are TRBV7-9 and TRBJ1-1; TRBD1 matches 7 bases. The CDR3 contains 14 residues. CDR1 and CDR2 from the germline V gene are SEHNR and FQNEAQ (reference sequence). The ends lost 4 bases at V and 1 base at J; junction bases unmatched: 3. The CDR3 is CASSWGQPNTEAFF. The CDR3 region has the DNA TGTGCCAGCAGCTGGGGACAGCCGAACACTGAAGCTTTCTTT.

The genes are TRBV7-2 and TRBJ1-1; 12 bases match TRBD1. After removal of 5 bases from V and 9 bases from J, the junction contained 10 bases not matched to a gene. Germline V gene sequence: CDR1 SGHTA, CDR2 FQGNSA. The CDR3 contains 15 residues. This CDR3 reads CASSVLPGQGAQAFF. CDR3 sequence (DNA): TGTGCCAGCAGCGTGTTACCGGGACAGGGGGCTCAAGCTTTCTTT. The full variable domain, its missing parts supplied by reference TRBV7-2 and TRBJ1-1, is GAGVSQSPSNKVTEKGKDVELRCDPISGHTALYWYRQSLGQGLEFLIYFQGNSAPDKSGLPSDRFSAERTGGSVSTLTIQRTQQEDSAVYLCASSVLPGQGAQAFFGQGTRLTVV.

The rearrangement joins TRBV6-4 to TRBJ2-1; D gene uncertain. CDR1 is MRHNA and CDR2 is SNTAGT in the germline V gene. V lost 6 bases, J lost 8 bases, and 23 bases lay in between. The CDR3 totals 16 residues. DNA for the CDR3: TGTGCCAGCAGACCGACGGAGTACTCTGTTGCAGATGAGCAGTTCTTC. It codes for CASRPTEYSVADEQFF.

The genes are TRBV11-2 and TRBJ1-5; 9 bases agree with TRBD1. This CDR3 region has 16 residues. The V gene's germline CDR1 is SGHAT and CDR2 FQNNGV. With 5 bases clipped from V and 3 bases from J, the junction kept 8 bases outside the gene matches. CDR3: CASSASGTGLNQPQHF. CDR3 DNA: TGTGCCAGCAGCGCGTCCGGGACAGGGCTCAATCAGCCCCAGCATTTT.

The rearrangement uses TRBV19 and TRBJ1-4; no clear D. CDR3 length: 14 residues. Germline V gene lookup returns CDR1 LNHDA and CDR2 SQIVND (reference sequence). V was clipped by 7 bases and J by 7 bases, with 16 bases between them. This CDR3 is CASTETGLGEKLFF. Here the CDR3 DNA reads TGTGCCAGTACCGAGACCGGTCTAGGTGAAAAACTGTTTTTT.

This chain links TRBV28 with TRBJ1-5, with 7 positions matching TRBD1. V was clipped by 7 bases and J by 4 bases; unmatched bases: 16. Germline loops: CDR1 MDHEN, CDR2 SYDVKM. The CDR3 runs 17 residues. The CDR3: CASTSVGTAFTNQPQHF. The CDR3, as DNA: TGTGCCAGCACTAGCGTCGGGACAGCTTTTACTAATCAGCCCCAGCATTTT. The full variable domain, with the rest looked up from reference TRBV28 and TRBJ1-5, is DVKVTQSSRYLVKRTGEKVFLECVQDMDHENMFWYRQDPGLGLRLIYFSYDVKMKEKGDIPEGYSVSREKKERFSLILESASTNQTSMYLCASTSVGTAFTNQPQHFGDGTRLSIL.

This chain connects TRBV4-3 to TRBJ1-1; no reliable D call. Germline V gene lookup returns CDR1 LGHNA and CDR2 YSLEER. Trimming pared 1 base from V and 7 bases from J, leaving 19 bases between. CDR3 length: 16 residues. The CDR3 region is CASSQAGRTPSGEAFF. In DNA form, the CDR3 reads TGCGCCAGCAGCCAAGCAGGACGAACCCCAAGCGGTGAAGCTTTCTTT.

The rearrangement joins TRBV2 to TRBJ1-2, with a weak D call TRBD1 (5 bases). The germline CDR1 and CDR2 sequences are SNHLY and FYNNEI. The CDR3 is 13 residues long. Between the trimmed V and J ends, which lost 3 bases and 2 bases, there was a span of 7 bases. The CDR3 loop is CASSDDRNYGYTF. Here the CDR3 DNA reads TGTGCCAGCAGTGATGACAGAAACTATGGCTACACCTTC.

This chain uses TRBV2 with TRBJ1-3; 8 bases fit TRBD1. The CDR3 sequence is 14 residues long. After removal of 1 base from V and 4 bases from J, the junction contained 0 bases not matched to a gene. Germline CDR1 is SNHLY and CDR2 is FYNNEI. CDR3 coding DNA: TGTGCCAGCAGTGAAGGGGACAGGGGAAACACCATATATTTT. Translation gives CASSEGDRGNTIYF.

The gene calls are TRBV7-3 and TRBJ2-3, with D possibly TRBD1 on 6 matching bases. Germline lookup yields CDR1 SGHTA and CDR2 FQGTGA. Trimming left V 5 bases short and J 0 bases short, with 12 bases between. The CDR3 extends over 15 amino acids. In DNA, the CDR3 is TGTGCCAGCAGCCCGTGGACAGCTAGCACAGATACGCAGTATTTT. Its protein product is CASSPWTASTDTQYF. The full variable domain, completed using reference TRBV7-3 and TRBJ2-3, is GAGVSQTPSNKVTEKGKYVELRCDPISGHTALYWYRQSLGQGPEFLIYFQGTGAADDSGLPNDRFFAVRPEGSVSTLKIQRTERGDSAVYLCASSPWTASTDTQYFGPGTRLTVL.

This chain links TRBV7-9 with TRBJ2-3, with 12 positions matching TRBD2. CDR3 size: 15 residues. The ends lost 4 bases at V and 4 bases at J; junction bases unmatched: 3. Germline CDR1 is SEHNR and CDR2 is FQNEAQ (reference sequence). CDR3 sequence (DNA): TGTGCCAGCAGCTACCTAGCGGGAGGGTCAGATACGCAGTATTTT. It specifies CASSYLAGGSDTQYF. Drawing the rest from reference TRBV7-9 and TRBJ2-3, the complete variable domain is DTGVSQNPRHKITKRGQNVTFRCDPISEHNRLYWYRQTLGQGPEFLTYFQNEAQLEKSRLLSDRFSAERPKGSFSTLEIQRTEQGDSAMYLCASSYLAGGSDTQYFGPGTRLTVL.

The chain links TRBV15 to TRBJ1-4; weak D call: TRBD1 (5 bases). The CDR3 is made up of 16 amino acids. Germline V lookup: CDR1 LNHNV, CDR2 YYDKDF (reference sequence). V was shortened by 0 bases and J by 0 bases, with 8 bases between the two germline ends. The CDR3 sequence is CATSRDAGATNEKLFF. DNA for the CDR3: TGTGCCACCAGCAGAGATGCGGGGGCAACTAATGAAAAACTGTTTTTT.

The CDR3 region is CAWSVGFQGVNTEAFF. CDR3 nucleotides: TGTGCCTGGAGTGTAGGGTTTCAGGGTGTGAACACTGAAGCTTTCTTT. J is TRBJ1-1 and V is TRBV30, with a weak D call TRBD1 (5 bases). The germline V gene has CDR1 GTSNPN and CDR2 SVGIG (reference sequence). V lost 0 bases and J 0 bases, leaving 14 bases between the germline ends. The CDR3 sequence is 16 residues long. Looking up the rest from reference TRBV30 and TRBJ1-1 gives the full variable domain: SQTIHQWPATLVQPVGSPLSLECTVEGTSNPNLYWYRQAAGRGLQLLFYSVGIGQISSEVPQNLSASRPQDRQFILSSKKLLLSDSGFYLCAWSVGFQGVNTEAFFGQGTRLTVV.

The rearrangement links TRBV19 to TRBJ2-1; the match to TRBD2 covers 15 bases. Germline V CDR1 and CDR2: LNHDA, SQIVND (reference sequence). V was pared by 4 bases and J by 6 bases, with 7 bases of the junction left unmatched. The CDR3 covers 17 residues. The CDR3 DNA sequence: TGTGCCAGTAGTAAAGAAAGGGGACTAGCGGGAGGCAATGAGCAGTTCTTC. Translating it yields CASSKERGLAGGNEQFF.